These 21 T cell receptor beta chains share one sample of origin, sequenced in a study of blood T cell repertoires in COVID-19 (dated by TCRdb to about 2020). The library was prepared using the immunoSEQ multiplex PCR assay. Imported from immuneACCESS, the table was reduced by TCRdb to in-frame sequences with V and J called. These copies leave out some clones; in studies compared against another copy, an unresolved V gene accounts for under half, and the cause of the remainder is not known. This sample is represented by under 200,000 clones; around 82% of them were singletons. Jointly, the top ten make up roughly 18% of the sample. Sequencing was carried out using peripheral blood. The receptors here all came from a woman between 65 and 79 years old who had recovered from COVID-19.

The chain joins TRBV7-3 to TRBJ1-6; no firm D call. The CDR3 length is 14 residues. Trimming pared 5 bases from V and 7 bases from J, leaving 12 bases between. Germline-derived CDR1 and CDR2 are SGHTA and FQGTGA. The CDR3 DNA sequence: TGTGCCAGCAGCCGGGTGGCGGCGAATTCACCCCTCCACTTT. This translates into CASSRVAANSPLHF.

J is TRBJ2-7 and V is TRBV20-1, with TRBD2 as a possible D gene (5 bases). Germline V CDR1 and CDR2: DFQATT, SNEGSKA (reference sequence). This CDR3 comprises 11 residues. With 4 bases removed from V and 7 bases from J, the gap between germline ends came to 11 bases. Written as DNA, the CDR3 is TGCAGTGCTATTCCGGGATATGAGCAGTACTTC. Its protein is CSAIPGYEQYF.

The V call is TRBV25-1, the J call TRBJ2-1, with 12 bases that match TRBD2. J was trimmed by 10 bases and V by 4 bases; bases with no gene match: 14. CDR1 and CDR2 from the germline V gene are MGHDK and SYGVNS. CDR3 length: 17 residues. Here the CDR3 reads CASSAEPLAGGRREQFF. The CDR3 nucleotides read TGTGCCAGCAGTGCCGAACCCCTAGCGGGAGGGCGTCGGGAGCAGTTCTTC.

The V gene is TRBV7-2, the J gene TRBJ1-2; D may be TRBD1 (5 bases). Germline V CDR1 and CDR2: SGHTA, FQGNSA. The CDR3 is 12 residues long. Trimming removed 3 bases from V and 5 bases from J, with 7 bases in between. CDR3 loop: CASSFSGYGYTF. CDR3 DNA sequence: TGTGCCAGCAGCTTTTCAGGGTATGGCTACACCTTC.

This clone appeared a few times. The gene calls are TRBV2 and TRBJ2-2, with 13 bases matching TRBD2. Per germline, CDR1 SNHLY and CDR2 FYNNEI. J was trimmed by 7 bases and V by 8 bases; bases with no gene match: 7. CDR3 length: 15 residues. The CDR3 sequence: CASGGTSGVDGELFF. In DNA, the CDR3 is TGTGCCAGCGGGGGGACTAGCGGGGTCGACGGGGAGCTGTTTTTT.

The chain has TRBV6-5 and TRBJ1-2; D is unclear. V was clipped by 0 bases and J by 4 bases, with 12 bases between them. Germline V gene sequence: CDR1 MNHEY, CDR2 SVGAGI. The CDR3 extends over 15 amino acids. CDR3 nucleotide sequence: TGTGCCAGCAGTTACTCCCCAGACGGCGGCTATGGCTACACCTTC. Its translation is CASSYSPDGGYGYTF.

To note about this clone: Other DNA sequences from this sample encode an identical CDR3 as well. As DNA, the CDR3 is TGTGCCAGCAGTGAGTCAGGGCAGCCCCAGCATTTT. This gives the protein CASSESGQPQHF. The chain combines TRBV6-1 with TRBJ1-5; D may be TRBD1 (5 bases). Germline V CDR1 and CDR2: MNHNS, SASEGT. The V gene lost 3 bases and the J gene lost 7 bases, with 7 bases spanning the gap. The CDR3 covers 12 residues.

The gene calls are TRBV4-2 and TRBJ1-2, with D perhaps TRBD1 (6 bases). CDR3 length: 13 amino acids. Germline V gene data show CDR1 as LGHNA and CDR2 as YNFKEQ. V gave up 4 bases and J gave up 2 bases, with 8 bases separating them. CDR3 sequence: CASSLGTNYGYTF. The DNA for the CDR3 is TGTGCCAGCAGCCTCGGGACAAACTATGGCTACACCTTC.

This chain uses TRBV20-1 with TRBJ1-2; D uncertain. V was shortened by 3 bases and J by 6 bases, with 8 bases between the two germline ends. The CDR3 totals 11 residues. Germline V CDR1 and CDR2: DFQATT, SNEGSKA (reference sequence). The CDR3 region is CSASPGNGYTF. The CDR3 bases are TGCAGTGCTAGCCCCGGGAATGGCTACACCTTC.

The rearrangement uses TRBV30 and TRBJ2-7; 8 bases agree with TRBD1. This CDR3 is built from 18 residues. V gave up 4 bases and J gave up 3 bases; unmatched junction bases: 20. The germline CDR1 and CDR2 sequences are GTSNPN and SVGIG (reference sequence). The CDR3: CAWTKRGRGTGNFYEQYF. DNA of the CDR3: TGTGCCTGGACCAAACGGGGGCGTGGGACAGGAAACTTCTACGAGCAGTACTTC.

V is TRBV3-1 (or the pseudogene TRBV3-2) and J is TRBJ2-2, with TRBD2 identical over 14 bases. This CDR3 has 17 residues. CDR1 and CDR2 from the germline V gene are LGHDT and YNNKEL (reference sequence). The trim removed 4 bases at V and 2 bases at J, leaving 3 bases unmatched. Here the CDR3 reads CASSRTSGGTNTGELFF. CDR3 in DNA: TGTGCCAGCAGCCGGACTAGCGGGGGGACCAACACCGGGGAGCTGTTTTTT.

The CDR3 here is CSVDPDEGGVTQYF. The CDR3, as DNA: TGCAGCGTTGACCCCGATGAGGGAGGGGTGACCCAGTACTTC. The J gene is TRBJ2-5, the V gene TRBV29-1; 7 bases agree with TRBD2. CDR1 SQVTM and CDR2 ANQGSEA come from the germline V gene. V was pared by 3 bases and J by 7 bases, with 11 bases of the junction left unmatched. The CDR3 contains 14 residues.

The gene calls are TRBV4-1 and TRBJ1-1; a weak D match, TRBD1 (5 bases). There are 15 residues in the CDR3. Trimming removed 3 bases at V and 0 bases at J, with 11 bases between. CDR1 is MGHRA and CDR2 is YSYEKL in the germline V gene. Written as DNA, the CDR3 is TGCGCCAGCAGCCATAACGACAGACTGAACACTGAAGCTTTCTTT. It specifies CASSHNDRLNTEAFF.

This clone is a singleton in its sample. J is TRBJ1-1 and V is TRBV2; the D gene is possibly TRBD1 (5 bases). CDR3 length: 14 amino acids. Trimming left V 5 bases short and J 1 base short, with 11 bases between. CDR1 and CDR2 (germline): SNHLY, FYNNEI. CDR3 residues: CASSSDRSNTEAFF. In nucleotides, the CDR3 is TGTGCCAGCAGTTCCGACAGATCGAACACTGAAGCTTTCTTT.

J is TRBJ2-5 and V is TRBV9, with D possibly TRBD1 on 6 matching bases. V lost 3 bases, J lost 1 base, and 10 bases lay in between. Germline V gene data show CDR1 as SGDLS and CDR2 as YYNGEE. CDR3 length equals 14 residues. The CDR3 DNA reads as TGTGCCAGCAGCGCACAGGGTAGCCAAGAGACCCAGTACTTC. This translates into CASSAQGSQETQYF.

The chain has TRBV7-3 and TRBJ2-4, with D possibly matching TRBD1 (6 bases). CDR1 is SGHTA, CDR2 FQGTGA, per germline. CDR3 length: 14 amino acids. V was shortened by 5 bases and J by 0 bases, with 8 bases between the two germline ends. The CDR3 DNA follows: TGTGCCAGCAGCGCACAGGGAGCCAAAAACATTCAGTACTTC. Residues: CASSAQGAKNIQYF.

This chain connects TRBV19 to TRBJ1-4, with TRBD1 identical over 8 bases. Germline trimming cut 10 bases from V and 2 bases from J; bases unmatched to any gene: 9. Germline V lookup: CDR1 LNHDA, CDR2 SQIVND (reference sequence). The CDR3 is 15 amino acids. The chain's CDR3 is CATWDRRNTNEKLFF. CDR3 coding DNA: TGTGCCACCTGGGACAGGCGAAACACTAATGAAAAACTGTTTTTT.

The rearrangement joins TRBV28 to TRBJ2-1; maybe TRBD1 (6 bases). The germline V gene has CDR1 MDHEN and CDR2 SYDVKM. The V end lost 2 bases, the J end lost 4 bases, and 9 bases lay between the germline ends. The CDR3 is made up of 14 amino acids. CDR3 bases: TGTGCCAGCAGTTTACGACAGGCGTACAATGAGCAGTTCTTC. Its translation: CASSLRQAYNEQFF.

This chain connects TRBV7-3 to TRBJ2-1, with 7 nucleotides matching TRBD2. Trimming took 0 bases from V and 9 from J; bases not matched to a gene: 5. Germline values: CDR1 SGHTA, CDR2 FQGTGA. The CDR3 is 14 residues long. The CDR3 DNA follows: TGTGCCAGCAGCTTAACGTGGACTAGAGGTGAGCAGTTCTTC. It translates to CASSLTWTRGEQFF.

This chain's CDR3 is CASSATSAGELFF. In DNA, the CDR3 is TGTGCCAGCAGCGCAACTAGCGCCGGGGAGCTGTTTTTT. The J gene is TRBJ2-2, the V gene TRBV7-3, with 7 bases identical to TRBD2. CDR3 length equals 13 residues. CDR1 is SGHTA and CDR2 is FQGTGA in the germline V gene. V was pared by 5 bases and J by 6 bases, with 3 bases of the junction left unmatched. Full variable domain (missing parts from reference TRBV7-3 and TRBJ2-2): GAGVSQTPSNKVTEKGKYVELRCDPISGHTALYWYRQSLGQGPEFLIYFQGTGAADDSGLPNDRFFAVRPEGSVSTLKIQRTERGDSAVYLCASSATSAGELFFGEGSRLTVL.

Notes on this clone: Given a much more abundant clone one base away, this may be a read error. This rearrangement joins TRBV15 to TRBJ2-7, with TRBD2 matching 13 bases. CDR3 size: 19 residues. CDR1 and CDR2 (germline): LNHNV, YYDKDF (reference sequence). The V and J ends lost 0 bases and 1 base, in that order; junction bases with no gene match: 9. The DNA of the CDR3 is TGTGCCACCAGCAGAGATGGGGGGGCGACTAGCGGGGGGTCCTACGAGCAGTACTTC. This codes for CATSRDGGATSGGSYEQYF.